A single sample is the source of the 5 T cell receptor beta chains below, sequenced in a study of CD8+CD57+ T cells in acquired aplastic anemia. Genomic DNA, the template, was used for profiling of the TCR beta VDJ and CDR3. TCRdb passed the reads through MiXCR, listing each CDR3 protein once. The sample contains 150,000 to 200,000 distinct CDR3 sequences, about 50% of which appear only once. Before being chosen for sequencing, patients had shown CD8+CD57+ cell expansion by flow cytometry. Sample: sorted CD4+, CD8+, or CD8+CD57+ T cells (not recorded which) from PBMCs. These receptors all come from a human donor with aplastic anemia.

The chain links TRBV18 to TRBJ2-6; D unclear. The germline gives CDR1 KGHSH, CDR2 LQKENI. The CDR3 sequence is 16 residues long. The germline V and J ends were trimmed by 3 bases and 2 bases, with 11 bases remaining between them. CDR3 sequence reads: CASSPTRSPGANVLTF. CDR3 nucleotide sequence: TGTGCCAGCTCACCGACAAGGAGCCCTGGGGCCAACGTCCTGACTTTC.

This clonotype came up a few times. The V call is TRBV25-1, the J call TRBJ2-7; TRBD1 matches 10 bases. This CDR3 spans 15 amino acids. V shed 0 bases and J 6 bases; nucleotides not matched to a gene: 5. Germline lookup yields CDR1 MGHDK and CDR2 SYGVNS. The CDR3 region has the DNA TGTGCCAGCAGTGAATATTGGGGACAGGGGAGCGAGCAGTACTTC. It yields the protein CASSEYWGQGSEQYF.

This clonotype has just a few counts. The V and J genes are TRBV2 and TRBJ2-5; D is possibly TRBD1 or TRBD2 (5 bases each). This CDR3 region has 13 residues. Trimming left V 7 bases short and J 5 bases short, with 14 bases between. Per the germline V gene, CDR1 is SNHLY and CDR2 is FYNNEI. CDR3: CASIKRGVETQYF. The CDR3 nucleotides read TGTGCCAGCATCAAGAGGGGTGTCGAGACCCAGTACTTC.

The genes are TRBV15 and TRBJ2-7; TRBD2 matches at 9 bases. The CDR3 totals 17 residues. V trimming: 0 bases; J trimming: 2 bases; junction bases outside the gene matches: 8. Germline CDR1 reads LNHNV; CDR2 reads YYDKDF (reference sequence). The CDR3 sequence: CATSRDVGSGGTYEQYF. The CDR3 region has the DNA TGTGCCACCAGCAGAGATGTCGGTAGCGGGGGCACCTACGAGCAGTACTTC.

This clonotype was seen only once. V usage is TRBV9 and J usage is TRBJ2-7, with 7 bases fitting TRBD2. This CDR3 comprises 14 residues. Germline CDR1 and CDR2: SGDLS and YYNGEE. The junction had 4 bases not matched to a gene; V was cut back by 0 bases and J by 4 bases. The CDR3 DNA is TGTGCCAGCAGCGTAGAGGGCGGGGGTTACGAGCAGTACTTC. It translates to CASSVEGGGYEQYF.